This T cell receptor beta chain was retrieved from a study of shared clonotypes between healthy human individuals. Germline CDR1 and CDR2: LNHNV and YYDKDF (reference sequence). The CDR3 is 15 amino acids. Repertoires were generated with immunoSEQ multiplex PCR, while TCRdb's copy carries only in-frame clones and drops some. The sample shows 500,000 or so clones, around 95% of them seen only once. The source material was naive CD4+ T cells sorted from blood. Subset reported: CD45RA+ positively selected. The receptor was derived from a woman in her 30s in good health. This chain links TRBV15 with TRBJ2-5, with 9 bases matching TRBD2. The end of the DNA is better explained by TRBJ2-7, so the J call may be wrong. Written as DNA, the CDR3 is TGTGCCACCAGCAGAGAGGCGGGAGGGCGTTACGAGCAGTACTTC. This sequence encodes CATSREAGGRYEQYF.